The sequence of this T cell receptor (beta chain) was determined in a study of T cells in Graves' hyperthyroidism and ophthalmopathy. Germline-derived CDR1 and CDR2 are LNHDA and SQIVND (reference sequence). The CDR3 sequence is 14 residues long. V shed 4 bases and J shed 0 bases, with 6 bases lying between them. Uncontrolled infection, other autoimmune disease, pregnancy or lactation disqualified patients from enrolment. Based on clinical symptoms, serum thyroxine and TRAb, thyroid ultrasound and orbital computed tomography, diagnoses were reached. An approximately 10 ml volume of fresh peripheral blood provided the PBMCs. This clonotype was recorded many times. The source material, RNA transcripts, was used to amplify TCR beta CDR3 regions. HTBI primers were the set used in a first-round RT-PCR of the TCR CDR3. One entry per CDR3 protein, called by TCRdb with MiXCR from the multiplex PCR reads. The sample lists about 690,000 distinct CDR3 sequences, around a sixth occurring once.

Input material: blood. The chain combines TRBV19 with TRBJ2-2; D remains ambiguous. This clonotype originated in a man aged 50 to 60 with Graves' hyperthyroidism. The CDR3 is CASSRAANTGELFF. As DNA, the CDR3 is TGTGCCAGTAGTAGGGCAGCGAACACCGGGGAGCTGTTTTTT.